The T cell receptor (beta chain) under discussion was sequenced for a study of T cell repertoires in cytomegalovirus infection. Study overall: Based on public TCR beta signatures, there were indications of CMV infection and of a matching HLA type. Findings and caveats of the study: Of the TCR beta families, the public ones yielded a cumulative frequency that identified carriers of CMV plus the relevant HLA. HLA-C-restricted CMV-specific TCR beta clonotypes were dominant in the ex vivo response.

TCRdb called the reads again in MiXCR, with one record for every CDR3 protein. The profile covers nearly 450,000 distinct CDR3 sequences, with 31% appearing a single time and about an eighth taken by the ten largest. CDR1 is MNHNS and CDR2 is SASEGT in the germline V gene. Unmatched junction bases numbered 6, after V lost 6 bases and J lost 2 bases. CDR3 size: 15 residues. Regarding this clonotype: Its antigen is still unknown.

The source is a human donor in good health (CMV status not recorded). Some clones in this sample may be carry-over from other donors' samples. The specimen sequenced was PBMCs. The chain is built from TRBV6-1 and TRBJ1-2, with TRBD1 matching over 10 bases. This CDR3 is CASRTGTGANYGYTF. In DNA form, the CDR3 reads TGTGCCAGCAGGACCGGGACAGGGGCCAACTATGGCTACACCTTC.